The rows below give T cell receptor beta chains drawn from one sample of a study of cytomegalovirus exposure and HLA in healthy donors. Sequencing used immunoSEQ multiplex PCR; TCRdb keeps in-frame clones, though not all of them. The sample contains about 130,000 clones, 70% to 75% of which appear only once. The sequencing input was PBMCs. These TCRs come from a woman aged 40 to 55 in good health and CMV-seropositive. Each CDR3 is given with its conserved first and last residue. Each record gives: clone size, D gene, J gene, V gene, CDR3 DNA, CDR3 protein. D genes are given only for firm matches. For some rows the clone size is stated as once, few or many, or as a class when expanded; others skip it.

abundance: few; d_gene: NA; j_gene: TRBJ2-2; v_gene: TRBV6-4; CDR3nt: TGTGCCAGCAGTGCGGGAGACACCGGGGAGCTGTTTTTT; CDR3aa: CASSAGDTGELFF
abundance: few; d_gene: TRBD1; j_gene: TRBJ1-5; v_gene: TRBV6-6; CDR3nt: TGTGCCAGCAGTTACGGACAGGAGATTAATCAGCCCCAGCATTTT; CDR3aa: CASSYGQEINQPQHF
abundance: NA; d_gene: NA; j_gene: TRBJ1-1; v_gene: TRBV27; CDR3nt: TGTGCCAGCAGTCGGGACAAAGGGGCCTCTGAAGCTTTCTTT; CDR3aa: CASSRDKGASEAFF
abundance: NA; d_gene: TRBD1; j_gene: TRBJ1-3; v_gene: TRBV5-1; CDR3nt: TGCGCCAGCAGCTTGTCCCCCAGTGGGACAGCCTCTGGAAACACCATATATTTT; CDR3aa: CASSLSPSGTASGNTIYF
abundance: NA; d_gene: TRBD1; j_gene: TRBJ2-1; v_gene: TRBV30; CDR3nt: TGTGCCTTAATGAGGGGGCGAACGAGCAACAATGAGCAGTTCTTC; CDR3aa: CALMRGRTSNNEQFF
abundance: NA; d_gene: TRBD2; j_gene: TRBJ2-2; v_gene: TRBV4-3; CDR3nt: TGCGCCAGCAGCCAAGGCATAGCGGGAGAGAACACCGGGGAGCTGTTTTTT; CDR3aa: CASSQGIAGENTGELFF
abundance: few; d_gene: TRBD1; j_gene: TRBJ1-1; v_gene: TRBV2; CDR3nt: TGTGCCAGCAGTGCCGGACAGGGGGGAGCTTTCTTT; CDR3aa: CASSAGQGGAFF
abundance: NA; d_gene: NA; j_gene: TRBJ1-5; v_gene: TRBV28; CDR3nt: TGTGCCAGCAGAAGAGGGAGTAGCAATCAGCCCCAGCATTTT; CDR3aa: CASRRGSSNQPQHF
abundance: NA; d_gene: NA; j_gene: TRBJ1-2; v_gene: TRBV2; CDR3nt: TGTGCCAGCAGTGTGGAAGGGGCTGGAGGCTACACCTTC; CDR3aa: CASSVEGAGGYTF
abundance: NA; d_gene: NA; j_gene: TRBJ1-2; v_gene: TRBV20-1; CDR3nt: TGCAGTGCTAGCGGGTCTTATGGCTACACCTTC; CDR3aa: CSASGSYGYTF
abundance: NA; d_gene: NA; j_gene: TRBJ1-2; v_gene: TRBV18; CDR3nt: TGTGCCAGCTCACCGGACACTCTAGGGGGTGGCTACACCTTC; CDR3aa: CASSPDTLGGGYTF
abundance: NA; d_gene: NA; j_gene: TRBJ1-5; v_gene: TRBV2; CDR3nt: TGTGCCAGCTCCTCACGGTACAATCAGCCCCAGCATTTT; CDR3aa: CASSSRYNQPQHF
abundance: NA; d_gene: TRBD1; j_gene: TRBJ1-1; v_gene: TRBV10-3; CDR3nt: TGTGCCATCAGTGAGACAGGGGGCCCCACTGAAGCTTTCTTT; CDR3aa: CAISETGGPTEAFF
abundance: NA; d_gene: TRBD2; j_gene: TRBJ2-2; v_gene: TRBV2; CDR3nt: TGTGCCAGCATGCGGGAGACCACCGGGGAGCTGTTTTTT; CDR3aa: CASMRETTGELFF
abundance: NA; d_gene: NA; j_gene: TRBJ1-4; v_gene: TRBV6-5; CDR3nt: TGTGCCAGCAGTTACTCGGGGGCGACTAATGAAAAACTGTTTTTT; CDR3aa: CASSYSGATNEKLFF
abundance: NA; d_gene: NA; j_gene: TRBJ2-1; v_gene: TRBV7-2; CDR3nt: TGTGCCAGCAGCTTAGTCCCGACTAGCTACAATGAGCAGTTCTTC; CDR3aa: CASSLVPTSYNEQFF
abundance: NA; d_gene: NA; j_gene: TRBJ2-2; v_gene: TRBV19; CDR3nt: TGTGCCAGTAGTCCTAACTTGGCCGGGGAGCTGTTTTTT; CDR3aa: CASSPNLAGELFF
abundance: NA; d_gene: NA; j_gene: TRBJ2-5; v_gene: TRBV19; CDR3nt: TGTGCCAGTAGTATACGACAGCAAGAGACCCAGTACTTC; CDR3aa: CASSIRQQETQYF
abundance: NA; d_gene: NA; j_gene: TRBJ1-2; v_gene: TRBV19; CDR3nt: TGTGCCAGTAGCGAGTCAGGCTCCAGGGGTGGCTACACCTTC; CDR3aa: CASSESGSRGGYTF
abundance: NA; d_gene: NA; j_gene: TRBJ1-3; v_gene: TRBV28; CDR3nt: TGTGCCAGCAGTTTGCTAAAGGGAGGCGGAAACACCATATATTTT; CDR3aa: CASSLLKGGGNTIYF
abundance: NA; d_gene: NA; j_gene: TRBJ2-7; v_gene: TRBV27; CDR3nt: TGTGCCAGCAGTTTATCTACGGGGGACCACTACGAGCAGTACTTC; CDR3aa: CASSLSTGDHYEQYF
abundance: NA; d_gene: TRBD1; j_gene: TRBJ1-2; v_gene: TRBV4-3; CDR3nt: TGCGCCAGCAGCCCGACAGGGAACTATGGCTACACCTTC; CDR3aa: CASSPTGNYGYTF
abundance: NA; d_gene: NA; j_gene: TRBJ2-7; v_gene: TRBV19; CDR3nt: TGTGCCAGTAGTATCCACCGAGCCTACGAGCAGTACTTC; CDR3aa: CASSIHRAYEQYF
abundance: NA; d_gene: NA; j_gene: TRBJ1-1; v_gene: TRBV7-6; CDR3nt: TGTGCCAGCAGCTTAGAGGACGGGGGATTAAGGAACACTGAAGCTTTCTTT; CDR3aa: CASSLEDGGLRNTEAFF
abundance: NA; d_gene: TRBD1; j_gene: TRBJ2-5; v_gene: TRBV7-2; CDR3nt: TGTGCCAGCAGCTTCGGGACAGGCGGAGAGGGGACCCAGTACTTC; CDR3aa: CASSFGTGGEGTQYF
abundance: NA; d_gene: TRBD1; j_gene: TRBJ2-1; v_gene: TRBV6-5; CDR3nt: TGTGCCAGCACGGAGACAGGGAAAATGCGCAATGAGCAGTTCTTC; CDR3aa: CASTETGKMRNEQFF
abundance: NA; d_gene: NA; j_gene: TRBJ1-1; v_gene: TRBV7-3; CDR3nt: TGTGCCAGCAGCTTAAATCTAGTTAGATCCCCCCTTCTGAACACTGAAGCTTTCTTT; CDR3aa: CASSLNLVRSPLLNTEAFF
abundance: NA; d_gene: TRBD1; j_gene: TRBJ2-2; v_gene: TRBV2; CDR3nt: TGTGCCAGCAGGGACAGGGCCGGGGAGCTGTTTTTT; CDR3aa: CASRDRAGELFF
abundance: NA; d_gene: NA; j_gene: TRBJ2-6; v_gene: TRBV19; CDR3nt: TGTGCCAGTAGTATACGGGGAAAGACTGGGGCCAACGTCCTGACTTTC; CDR3aa: CASSIRGKTGANVLTF
abundance: once; d_gene: NA; j_gene: TRBJ2-7; v_gene: TRBV9; CDR3nt: TGTGCCAGCAGCGTAGGGCAGGGTACCTACGAGCAGTACTTC; CDR3aa: CASSVGQGTYEQYF
abundance: NA; d_gene: NA; j_gene: TRBJ2-5; v_gene: TRBV7-9; CDR3nt: TGTGCCAGCAGCGCGGGACAAGAGACCCAGTACTTC; CDR3aa: CASSAGQETQYF
abundance: NA; d_gene: NA; j_gene: TRBJ2-4; v_gene: TRBV14; CDR3nt: TGTGCCAGCAGCCCGCGGGCCAAAAACATTCAGTACTTC; CDR3aa: CASSPRAKNIQYF
abundance: NA; d_gene: TRBD1; j_gene: TRBJ1-5; v_gene: TRBV7-2; CDR3nt: TGTGCCAGCAGCCAAGTCCAGGGGGCTCAGCCCCAGCATTTT; CDR3aa: CASSQVQGAQPQHF